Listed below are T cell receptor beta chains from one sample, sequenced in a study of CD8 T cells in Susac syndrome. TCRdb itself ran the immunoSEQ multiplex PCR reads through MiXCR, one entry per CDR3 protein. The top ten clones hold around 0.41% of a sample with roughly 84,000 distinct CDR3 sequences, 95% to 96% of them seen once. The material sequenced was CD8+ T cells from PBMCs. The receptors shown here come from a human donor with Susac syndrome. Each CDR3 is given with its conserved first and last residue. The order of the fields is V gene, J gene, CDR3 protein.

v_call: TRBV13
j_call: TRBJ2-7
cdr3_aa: CASSSQGSEQYF

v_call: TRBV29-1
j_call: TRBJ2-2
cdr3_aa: CSAWENTGELFF

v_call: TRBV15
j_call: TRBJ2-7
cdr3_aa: CATSLYRGIEQYF

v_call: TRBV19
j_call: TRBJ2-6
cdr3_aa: CASSIPSGANVLTF

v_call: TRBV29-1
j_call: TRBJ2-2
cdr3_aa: CSVENSGRHAGELFF

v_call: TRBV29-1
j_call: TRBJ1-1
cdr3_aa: CSVITGGTEAFF

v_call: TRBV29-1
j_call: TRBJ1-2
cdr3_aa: CSVRLGSGYTF

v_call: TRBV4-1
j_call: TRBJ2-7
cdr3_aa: CASSQGAALLYEQYF

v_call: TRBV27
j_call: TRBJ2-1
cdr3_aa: CASTFNFSYNEQFF

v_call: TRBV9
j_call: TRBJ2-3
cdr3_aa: CASSSGTESTDTQYF

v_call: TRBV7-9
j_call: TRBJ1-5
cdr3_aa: CASSSGTGVNQPQHF

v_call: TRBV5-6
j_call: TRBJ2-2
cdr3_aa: CASSSEDLKELFF

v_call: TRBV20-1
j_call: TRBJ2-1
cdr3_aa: CSDQSGVENEQFF

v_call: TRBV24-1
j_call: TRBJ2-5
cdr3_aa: CATSPTSLGQEETQYF

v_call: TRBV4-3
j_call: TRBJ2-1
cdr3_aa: CASSQAGLAGLYNEQFF

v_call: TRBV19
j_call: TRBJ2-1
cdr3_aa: CASSGDRGSYNEQFF

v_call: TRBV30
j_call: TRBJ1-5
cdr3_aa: CAWSVRGTNYNQPQHF

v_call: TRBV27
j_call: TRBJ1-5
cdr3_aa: CASSDRQGVQHF

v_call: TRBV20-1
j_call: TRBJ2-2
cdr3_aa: CSGGGIKAGELFF

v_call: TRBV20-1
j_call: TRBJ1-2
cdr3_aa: CSARADREDGYTF

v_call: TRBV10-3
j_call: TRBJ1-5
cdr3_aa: CAISLDGKGQPQHF

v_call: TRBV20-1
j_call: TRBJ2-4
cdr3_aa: CSAQARIRIQYF

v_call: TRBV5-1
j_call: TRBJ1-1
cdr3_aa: CASSLFLNTEAFF

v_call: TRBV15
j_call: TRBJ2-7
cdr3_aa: CATSRSDSNYEQYF

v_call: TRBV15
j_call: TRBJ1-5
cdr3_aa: CATSRDWRQPQHF

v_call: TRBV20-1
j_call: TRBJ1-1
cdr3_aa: CSASSGGLNTEAFF

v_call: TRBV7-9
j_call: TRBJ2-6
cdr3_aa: CGGVTVSGANVLTF

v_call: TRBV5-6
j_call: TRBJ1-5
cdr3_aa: CASSLSRSNQPQHF

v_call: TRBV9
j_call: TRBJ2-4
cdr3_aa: CASSGGQWDIQYF

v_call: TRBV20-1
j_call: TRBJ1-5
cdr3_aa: CSARDEGPGEYSNQPQHF

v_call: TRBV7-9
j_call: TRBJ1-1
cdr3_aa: CASSLGGFAGDEAFF

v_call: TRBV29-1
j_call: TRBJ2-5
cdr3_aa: CSVTSGRSKTQYF

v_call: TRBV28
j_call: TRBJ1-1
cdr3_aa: CATHRGTEAFF

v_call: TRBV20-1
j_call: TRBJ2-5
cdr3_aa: CSPRSGDPTETQYF

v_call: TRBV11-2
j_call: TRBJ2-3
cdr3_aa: CASSAYRDGDTDTQYF

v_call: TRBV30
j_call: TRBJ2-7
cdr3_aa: CAWSWQGDFDEQYF

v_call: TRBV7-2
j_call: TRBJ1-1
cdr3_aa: CASSLGYNEAFF

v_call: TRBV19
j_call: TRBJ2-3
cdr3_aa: CASSTWDSLNTDTQYF

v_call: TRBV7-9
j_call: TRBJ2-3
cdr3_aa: CASFTTGPPDTQYF

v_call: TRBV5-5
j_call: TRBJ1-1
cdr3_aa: CASSLEVADLEAFF

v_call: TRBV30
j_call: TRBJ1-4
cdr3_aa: CAWSAREKLFF

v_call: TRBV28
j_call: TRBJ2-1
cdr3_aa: CASSALVGQANNEQFF

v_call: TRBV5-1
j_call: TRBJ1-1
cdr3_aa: CASSIQGQDYDTEAFF

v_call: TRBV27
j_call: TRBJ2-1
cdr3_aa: CASSLSSRAEQFF

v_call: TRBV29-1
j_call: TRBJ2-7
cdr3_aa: CSVEEPRGYEQYF

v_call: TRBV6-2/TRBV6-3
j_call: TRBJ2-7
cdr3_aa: CASSYTDEQYF

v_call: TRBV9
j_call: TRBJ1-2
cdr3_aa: CASSDEGSNHDYGYTF

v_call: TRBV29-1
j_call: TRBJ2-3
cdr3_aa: CSAFGPTDTQYF